The next 31 T cell receptor beta chains were all read from a single sample in a study of T-cell reconstitution after alpha-beta-depleted transplantation in children. The TCRbeta library incorporated unique molecular identifiers. TCRdb passed the PCR reads through MiXCR, listing each CDR3 protein once. Of about 70,000 distinct CDR3 sequences listed, approximately 10% were seen once; the top ten hold roughly 13%. This specimen was PBMCs, taken before TCRalphabeta/CD19-depleted stem cell transplant. The origin of the receptors is a boy aged 10-17 years with acute myeloid leukemia, due to receive a stem cell transplant.

There are many counts of this clonotype. The V call is TRBV15, the J call TRBJ1-2, with TRBD1 matching over 7 bases. The CDR3 extends over 12 amino acids. Trimming took 3 bases from V and 12 from J; bases not matched to a gene: 7. Germline V gives CDR1 LNHNV, CDR2 YYDKDF (reference sequence). Here the CDR3 reads CATSSAEQGNTF. The CDR3 coding sequence is TGTGCCACCAGCAGTGCCGAACAGGGGAACACCTTC.

This clonotype appeared many times. This sequence joins TRBV20-1 and TRBJ2-5, with TRBD1 matching over 11 bases. Trimming removed 6 bases from V and 1 base from J; junction bases left unmatched: 7. Germline assignment: CDR1 DFQATT and CDR2 SNEGSKA (reference sequence). This CDR3 is built from 15 residues. In DNA, the CDR3 is TGCAGTGCCGACGACGGGACAGGGGGCCAAGAGACCCAGTACTTC. Translating it yields CSADDGTGGQETQYF.

This clonotype was observed many times. This sequence joins TRBV20-1 and TRBJ2-6; D uncertain. Trimming took off 3 bases at V and 3 bases at J, with 18 bases between the two ends. The CDR3 covers 17 residues. CDR1 and CDR2 from the germline V gene are DFQATT and SNEGSKA (reference sequence). The CDR3 sequence: CSASRSAHTGGANVLTF. DNA of the CDR3: TGCAGTGCTAGTAGATCAGCCCATACGGGTGGGGCCAACGTCCTGACTTTC.

This clonotype has a count of ten or more. The chain links TRBV10-3 to TRBJ2-3; D gene uncertain. The V gene lost 1 base and the J gene lost 5 bases, with 7 bases spanning the gap. This CDR3 is built from 13 residues. From germline, CDR1 is ENHRY and CDR2 SYGVKD. In nucleotides, the CDR3 is TGTGCCATCAGTGAGTTGGTCCTAGATACGCAGTATTTT. This sequence encodes CAISELVLDTQYF.

This clonotype was counted many times. V gene TRBV10-3 combines with J gene TRBJ1-1, with TRBD1 identical over 8 bases. This CDR3 has 13 amino acids. J gave up 6 bases and V 4 bases, and 4 bases lay outside the gene matches. Germline lookup yields CDR1 ENHRY and CDR2 SYGVKD. CDR3: CAISGTGRAEAFF. The CDR3 region has the DNA TGTGCCATCAGTGGGACAGGGAGGGCTGAAGCTTTCTTT.

This clonotype was seen a few times. This chain connects TRBV19 to TRBJ1-2; the D is unclear. The CDR3 is 16 residues long. Germline CDR1 is LNHDA and CDR2 is SQIVND (reference sequence). V lost 7 bases and J lost 0, with 18 bases in between. The CDR3 sequence: CASTPTALSSNYGYTF. CDR3 DNA sequence: TGTGCCAGTACTCCCACAGCCCTTTCCTCTAACTATGGCTACACCTTC.

This clonotype has at least ten counts. The chain couples TRBV28 to TRBJ1-3, with D unresolved. Germline lookup yields CDR1 MDHEN and CDR2 SYDVKM. The CDR3 has 13 residues. The V and J ends lost 2 bases and 4 bases respectively, with 6 bases between them. CDR3 region: CASSLVVGNTIYF. CDR3 DNA: TGTGCCAGCAGTTTAGTGGTGGGAAACACCATATATTTT.

This clonotype was counted ten times or more. The rearrangement joins TRBV29-1 to TRBJ1-1, with D possibly being TRBD1 (5 bases). Per germline, CDR1 SQVTM and CDR2 ANQGSEA. This CDR3 spans 10 amino acids. The V gene lost 7 bases and the J gene lost 11 bases, with 14 bases spanning the gap. The CDR3 protein is CSATGLEAFF. CDR3 sequence (DNA): TGCAGCGCGACGGGGCTGGAGGCTTTCTTT.

The rearrangement uses TRBV5-1 and TRBJ2-3, with D unresolved. Germline V CDR1 and CDR2: SGHRS, YFSETQ. The CDR3 is 13 residues long. V lost 0 bases and J lost 4, with 6 bases in between. CDR3 amino acids: CASSLGVPDTQYF. As DNA, the CDR3 is TGCGCCAGCAGCTTGGGAGTTCCAGATACGCAGTATTTT.

Ten or more counts support this clonotype. The chain uses TRBV7-2 and TRBJ2-5, with 13 bases matching TRBD2. Germline-derived CDR1 and CDR2 are SGHTA and FQGNSA. This CDR3 is 19 amino acids long. V lost 5 bases, J lost 5 bases, and 17 bases stayed unmatched. The CDR3 DNA reads TGTGCCAGCAGCAGCACACCGGGACTAGCGGGACCTAGGAAGGAGACCCAGTACTTC. This codes for CASSSTPGLAGPRKETQYF.

This clonotype has a count of ten or more. The J gene is TRBJ1-1, the V gene TRBV4-1; D not certain. The length of the CDR3 is 14 residues. CDR1 and CDR2 (germline): MGHRA, YSYEKL. V was trimmed by 6 bases and J by 1 base, leaving 12 bases between them. The CDR3 loop is CASRGYSQNTEAFF. The CDR3 DNA is TGCGCCAGCAGGGGATACAGCCAGAACACTGAAGCTTTCTTT.

This clonotype was observed at least ten times. The chain carries TRBV27 and TRBJ2-1; D might be TRBD1 (6 bases). The V gene's germline CDR1 is MNHEY and CDR2 SMNVEV (reference sequence). The CDR3 runs to 17 residues. V was clipped by 6 bases and J by 4 bases, with 22 bases between them. The CDR3 bases are TGTGCCAGCAGCTATCTCTCCGCGTTACAGGGTTACAATGAGCAGTTCTTC. Translated, it gives CASSYLSALQGYNEQFF.

This clonotype occurred many times. The chain couples TRBV10-3 to TRBJ1-6; D may be TRBD1 (5 bases). Germline V gene data show CDR1 as ENHRY and CDR2 as SYGVKD. The CDR3 runs 12 residues. Trimming cost V 4 bases and J 14 bases, with 12 bases left between them. The CDR3, as DNA: TGTGCCATCAGTGGCCCGACAGTGTCCCTCCACTTT. Protein: CAISGPTVSLHF.

This clonotype came up many times. The CDR3 DNA follows: TGTGCCAGCACCCGGGAGATTAATTCACCCCTCCACTTT. Residues: CASTREINSPLHF. J is TRBJ1-6 and V is TRBV6-1; D not certain. Between the trimmed V and J ends, which lost 7 bases and 6 bases, there was a span of 10 bases. Looked up from germline, CDR1 is MNHNS and CDR2 is SASEGT. The CDR3 contains 13 residues.

The CDR3 protein is CASSRLGLAGNEQYF. The CDR3 bases are TGTGCCAGCAGTAGACTGGGACTAGCGGGTAACGAGCAGTACTTC. J is TRBJ2-7 and V is TRBV28, with 12 positions matching TRBD2. Trimming removed 5 bases from V and 5 bases from J; junction bases left unmatched: 7. This CDR3 contains 15 residues. Germline V gene sequence: CDR1 MDHEN, CDR2 SYDVKM.

This clonotype was detected ten times or more. The chain has TRBV29-1 and TRBJ1-2; the D is unclear. CDR1 and CDR2 from the germline V gene are SQVTM and ANQGSEA. V shed 5 bases and J shed 3 bases, with 7 bases lying between them. The CDR3 extends over 11 amino acids. CDR3 amino acids: CSVLDDYGYTF. The CDR3 DNA sequence: TGCAGCGTTTTAGATGACTATGGCTACACCTTC.

This clonotype was picked up many times. The rearrangement links TRBV12-3 or TRBV12-4 to TRBJ1-2, with D maybe TRBD1 (5 bases). The CDR3 is made up of 13 amino acids. The ends were cut back, 8 bases at V and 4 bases at J, with 14 bases in the middle. The CDR3 region has the DNA TGTGCCAGCCATCAGACAGATACCTATGGCTACACCTTC. It codes for CASHQTDTYGYTF.

This clonotype was counted ten times or more. The CDR3 loop is CASSSMRVSEGNTEAFF. CDR3 in DNA: TGTGCCAGCAGTTCGATGAGGGTGTCAGAAGGGAACACTGAAGCTTTCTTT. This chain joins TRBV12-3 or TRBV12-4 and TRBJ1-1; D is unclear. V shed 4 bases and J shed 1 base, with 19 bases lying between them. The CDR3 spans 17 residues.

This clonotype was counted many times. The chain is built from TRBV13 and TRBJ1-2, with D unclear. This CDR3 has 14 residues. V lost 1 base and J lost 4, with 10 bases in between. The germline gives CDR1 PRHDT, CDR2 FYEKMQ (reference sequence). The CDR3 nucleotides read TGTGCCAGCAGCTTAGTCACCGCGACCTATGGCTACACCTTC. It yields the protein CASSLVTATYGYTF.

This clonotype was detected ten times or more. This chain links TRBV7-9 with TRBJ1-1; D remains ambiguous. Per the germline V gene, CDR1 is SEHNR and CDR2 is FQNEAQ (reference sequence). With 2 bases removed from V and 7 bases from J, the gap between germline ends came to 8 bases. The CDR3 runs 12 residues. CDR3 sequence: CASSLKQDEAFF. Here the CDR3 DNA reads TGTGCCAGCAGCTTAAAGCAGGATGAAGCTTTCTTT.

This clonotype was picked up many times. The J gene is TRBJ2-3, the V gene TRBV28; the D is unclear. Germline assignment: CDR1 MDHEN and CDR2 SYDVKM. The ends were cut back, 6 bases at V and 1 base at J, with 8 bases in the middle. The CDR3 contains 13 residues. The CDR3, as DNA: TGTGCCAGCAGACCAAGAGGCACAGATACGCAGTATTTT. Translated: CASRPRGTDTQYF.

Ten or more counts support this clonotype. V gene TRBV5-1 combines with J gene TRBJ2-6, with D perhaps matching TRBD2 (6 bases). In germline, CDR1 is SGHRS, CDR2 YFSETQ. CDR3 length equals 17 residues. The ends were cut back, 4 bases at V and 0 bases at J, with 14 bases in the middle. The CDR3 sequence: CASSMRRGDSGANVLTF. In DNA, the CDR3 is TGCGCCAGCAGCATGAGGCGGGGCGACTCTGGGGCCAACGTCCTGACTTTC.

This clonotype has only a few counts. The gene calls are TRBV12-3 or TRBV12-4 and TRBJ2-7; possible D gene TRBD2, 5 bases. The germline V and J ends were trimmed by 6 bases and 2 bases, with 8 bases remaining between them. This CDR3 has 12 amino acids. CDR3 sequence (DNA): TGTGCCAGCAGCGGGGAGACCTACGAGCAGTACGTC. Amino acids: CASSGETYEQYV.

This clonotype has ten or more counts. This sequence joins TRBV18 and TRBJ2-7, with D maybe TRBD2 (5 bases). The CDR3 has 13 amino acids. V was pared by 3 bases and J by 7 bases, with 13 bases between. Germline CDR1 and CDR2: KGHSH and LQKENI. DNA for the CDR3: TGTGCCAGCTCACCGGGCGGCTCGGGGGAGCAGTACTTC. It is translated as CASSPGGSGEQYF.

This clonotype was counted at least ten times. The chain joins TRBV20-1 to TRBJ2-3; D is ambiguous. Between the trimmed V and J ends, which lost 3 bases and 6 bases, there was a span of 22 bases. Germline loops: CDR1 DFQATT, CDR2 SNEGSKA (reference sequence). CDR3 length: 16 residues. The CDR3 reads CSASNRLRPGKDTQYF. The CDR3 bases are TGCAGTGCTAGTAATCGGTTGCGGCCAGGAAAGGATACGCAGTATTTT.

This clonotype was counted many times. The genes are TRBV7-6 and TRBJ2-1; a weak D match, TRBD1 (5 bases). V gave up 3 bases and J gave up 5 bases, with 5 bases separating them. Germline V gene data show CDR1 as SGHVS and CDR2 as FNYEAQ. The CDR3 sequence is 12 residues long. CDR3 sequence (DNA): TGTGCCAGCAGCTTCAGGGACAATGAGCAGTTCTTC. Translation gives CASSFRDNEQFF.

Only a few counts were recorded for this clonotype. V is TRBV29-1 and J is TRBJ2-1; 9 bases are a match to TRBD2. This CDR3 spans 14 amino acids. V lost 3 bases, J lost 4 bases, and 4 bases stayed unmatched. The V gene's germline CDR1 is SQVTM and CDR2 ANQGSEA. As DNA, the CDR3 is TGCAGCGTTGAGTCGCGGGAGGGTTACAATGAGCAGTTCTTC. Protein: CSVESREGYNEQFF.

Ten or more counts support this clonotype. This chain uses TRBV4-1 with TRBJ1-1; D perhaps matches TRBD1 (6 bases). CDR3 size: 19 residues. V was trimmed by 0 bases and J by 2 bases, leaving 22 bases between them. From germline, CDR1 is MGHRA and CDR2 YSYEKL. Written as DNA, the CDR3 is TGCGCCAGCAGCCAAGACCCGGGGGGCAGGGGAGGCATAAACACTGAAGCTTTCTTT. Protein product: CASSQDPGGRGGINTEAFF.

This clonotype came up many times. The rearrangement uses TRBV24-1 and TRBJ1-2; TRBD1 might be the D (5 bases). CDR1 is KGHDR, CDR2 SFDVKD, per germline. Trimming shortened V by 0 bases and J by 5 bases, and 6 bases separated the two germline ends. The length of the CDR3 is 13 residues. The CDR3 region is CATSDLWGYGYTF. The CDR3 DNA reads TGTGCCACCAGTGATTTGTGGGGGTATGGCTACACCTTC.

The chain combines TRBV28 with TRBJ2-1; perhaps D is TRBD1 or TRBD2 (5 bases each). The V end lost 4 bases, the J end lost 5 bases, and 12 bases lay between the germline ends. CDR1 and CDR2 (germline): MDHEN, SYDVKM. The CDR3 runs to 14 residues. CDR3 DNA: TGTGCCAGCAGTTCGGGGACCCGTAACAATGAGCAGTTCTTC. This translates into CASSSGTRNNEQFF.

This clonotype has just a few counts. This sequence may be a read error, since a much larger clone differs from it by one base. CDR3 DNA sequence: TGTGCCAGCCAGACAGGGCGAGGAAACACCATATATTTT. Translating it yields CASQTGRGNTIYF. The chain links TRBV12-3 or TRBV12-4 to TRBJ1-3; 7 positions agree with TRBD1. V lost 8 bases, J lost 4 bases, and 5 bases stayed unmatched. The CDR3 is 13 amino acids.